This TCR beta chain was obtained from a study of T-cell reconstitution after alpha-beta-depleted transplantation in children. As it was prepared, the TCRbeta library received unique molecular identifiers. TCRdb re-derived calls from the PCR reads in MiXCR, one entry per CDR3 protein. The sample has about 500,000 distinct CDR3 sequences, around a third seen once. The CDR3 sequence is 13 residues long. The germline V and J ends were trimmed by 3 bases and 5 bases, with 7 bases remaining between them. Germline lookup yields CDR1 KGHSH and CDR2 LQKENI. Sample: PBMCs from the stem cell graft donor, taken from the stem cell graft. This rearrangement joins TRBV18 to TRBJ2-2; no reliable D call. This clonotype was obtained from a human donor who donated a stem cell graft to a child with aplastic anemia. CDR3 nucleotides: TGTGCCAGCTCACCGACGGAGACCGGGGAGCTGTTTTTT. It is translated as CASSPTETGELFF.